Listed here are 25 T cell receptor beta chains from one sample, sequenced in a study of cytomegalovirus exposure and HLA in healthy donors. The PCR was carried out with 60 Vbeta primers and 13 Jbeta primers. Profiling relied on immunoSEQ multiplex PCR, and the TCRdb table lists in-frame clones only, not all of them. The sample totals more than 200,000 clones. Specimen: PBMCs. These receptor sequences come from a woman in her 30s in good health and CMV-seropositive.

This rearrangement joins TRBV18 to TRBJ1-4; D not resolved. Germline loops: CDR1 KGHSH, CDR2 LQKENI. The V and J ends lost 0 bases and 0 bases respectively, with 5 bases between them. The CDR3 consists of 15 residues. CDR3 amino acids: CASSPPRATNEKLFF. In DNA form, the CDR3 reads TGTGCCAGCTCACCACCACGGGCAACTAATGAAAAACTGTTTTTT. The variable domain in full, with the rest retrieved from reference TRBV18 and TRBJ1-4, is NAGVMQNPRHLVRRRGQEARLRCSPMKGHSHVYWYRQLPEEGLKFMVYLQKENIIDESGMPKERFSAEFPKEGPSILRIQQVVRGDSAAYFCASSPPRATNEKLFFGSGTQLSVL.

V is TRBV10-3 and J is TRBJ2-1; TRBD2 agrees at 14 bases. After removal of 6 bases from V and 6 bases from J, the junction contained 4 bases not matched to a gene. The germline V gene has CDR1 ENHRY and CDR2 SYGVKD. This CDR3 spans 15 amino acids. This chain's CDR3 is CAIRDGTSGSNEQFF. The CDR3 DNA reads as TGTGCCATCAGGGACGGGACTAGCGGGAGCAATGAGCAGTTCTTC.

The chain couples TRBV4-3 to TRBJ2-7; a weak D match, TRBD1 (6 bases). The CDR3 covers 17 residues. CDR1 and CDR2 (germline): LGHNA, YSLEER. The V end lost 0 bases, the J end lost 0 bases, and 15 bases lay between the germline ends. The chain's CDR3 is CASSQDRDMGSSYEQYF. The CDR3 region has the DNA TGCGCCAGCAGCCAAGATAGGGACATGGGAAGCTCCTACGAGCAGTACTTC.

The chain is built from TRBV7-2 and TRBJ2-7; 9 positions agree with TRBD2. The CDR3 covers 15 residues. The germline V gene encodes CDR1 SGHTA and CDR2 FQGNSA. With V trimmed by 2 bases and J by 4 bases, 6 bases remained unmatched. CDR3 nucleotide sequence: TGTGCCAGCAGCTTAAGTAGCGGGAGCTATTACGAGCAGTACTTC. This sequence encodes CASSLSSGSYYEQYF. The full variable domain, with the rest looked up from reference TRBV7-2 and TRBJ2-7, is GAGVSQSPSNKVTEKGKDVELRCDPISGHTALYWYRQSLGQGLEFLIYFQGNSAPDKSGLPSDRFSAERTGGSVSTLTIQRTQQEDSAVYLCASSLSSGSYYEQYFGPGTRLTVT.

Points on this clone: A read error may produce the germline difference seen at one junction end. The genes are TRBV6-1 and TRBJ1-2; no clear D gene. Germline lookup yields CDR1 MNHNS and CDR2 SASEGT. CDR3 length: 14 residues. In DNA form, the CDR3 reads TGTGCCAGCAGTGACGGTGCGGTCGGGTTAAGATACGCCTTC. It is translated as CASSDGAVGLRYAF.

The rearrangement links TRBV5-1 to TRBJ1-6, with D possibly being TRBD1 (6 bases). V was shortened by 2 bases and J by 5 bases, with 8 bases between the two germline ends. This CDR3 has 14 residues. CDR1 is SGHRS and CDR2 is YFSETQ in the germline V gene. In DNA, the CDR3 is TGCGCCAGCAGCTTTTACAGGGATAATTCACCCCTCCACTTT. Translation gives CASSFYRDNSPLHF.

The chain recombines TRBV4-1 with TRBJ2-7; D uncertain. Trimming took off 1 base at V and 0 bases at J, with 10 bases between the two ends. Per germline, CDR1 MGHRA and CDR2 YSYEKL. The length of the CDR3 is 15 residues. This CDR3 is CASSQGVIPSYEQYF. In DNA form, the CDR3 reads TGCGCCAGCAGCCAAGGAGTTATTCCCTCCTACGAGCAGTACTTC.

This rearrangement joins TRBV6-5 to TRBJ2-1; tentative D call: TRBD1 (5 bases). V was pared by 8 bases and J by 12 bases, with 17 bases between. The CDR3 is 12 amino acids. Germline V CDR1 and CDR2: MNHEY, SVGAGI. CDR3: CASRAGLGVQFF. CDR3 nucleotide sequence: TGTGCCAGCCGAGCAGGGTTGGGTGTGCAGTTCTTC.

The chain recombines TRBV5-6 with TRBJ2-1, with TRBD2 matching 9 bases. The germline gives CDR1 SGHDT, CDR2 YYEEEE. The CDR3 is made up of 17 amino acids. The trim removed 5 bases at V and 3 bases at J, leaving 12 bases unmatched. Written as DNA, the CDR3 is TGTGCCAGCAGTAATGCCCCGGGACTAGCCTTCTACAATGAGCAGTTCTTC. Its translation: CASSNAPGLAFYNEQFF. The full variable domain, completed using reference TRBV5-6 and TRBJ2-1, is DAGVTQSPTHLIKTRGQQVTLRCSPKSGHDTVSWYQQALGQGPQFIFQYYEEEERQRGNFPDRFSGHQFPNYSSELNVNALLLGDSALYLCASSNAPGLAFYNEQFFGPGTRLTVL.

The rearrangement uses TRBV5-1 and TRBJ2-3; 7 bases are shared with TRBD1. Germline trimming cut 0 bases from V and 2 bases from J; bases unmatched to any gene: 6. CDR1 SGHRS and CDR2 YFSETQ come from the germline V gene. This CDR3 comprises 16 residues. CDR3 sequence reads: CASSLVPGQLTDTQYF. CDR3 sequence (DNA): TGCGCCAGCAGCTTGGTTCCGGGACAGCTCACAGATACGCAGTATTTT.

The chain combines TRBV5-6 with TRBJ2-7; 15 nucleotides match TRBD2. The CDR3 runs to 16 residues. The ends lost 4 bases at V and 1 base at J; junction bases unmatched: 3. Looked up from germline, CDR1 is SGHDT and CDR2 is YYEEEE. The CDR3 region has the DNA TGTGCCAGCAGCGTGGGACTAGCGGGGGGTTCCTACGAGCAGTACTTC. Protein sequence: CASSVGLAGGSYEQYF.

The chain employs TRBV10-3 and TRBJ2-5; 12 bases line up with TRBD1. The CDR3 has 18 residues. Germline V lookup: CDR1 ENHRY, CDR2 SYGVKD. With V trimmed by 10 bases and J by 4 bases, 19 bases remained unmatched. The CDR3 DNA reads TGTGCCACCAGCTCCAGCCCGGGACAGGGGGCGCGGGTAGAGACCCAGTACTTC. Residues: CATSSSPGQGARVETQYF.

The chain is built from TRBV18 and TRBJ2-7; TRBD1 matches 9 bases. J was trimmed by 4 bases and V by 9 bases; bases with no gene match: 10. The germline gives CDR1 KGHSH, CDR2 LQKENI. CDR3 length: 14 amino acids. This chain's CDR3 is CASSQGTGIYEQYF. The DNA for the CDR3 is TGTGCCAGTTCCCAGGGGACAGGGATTTACGAGCAGTACTTC. Full variable domain (missing parts from reference TRBV18 and TRBJ2-7): NAGVMQNPRHLVRRRGQEARLRCSPMKGHSHVYWYRQLPEEGLKFMVYLQKENIIDESGMPKERFSAEFPKEGPSILRIQQVVRGDSAAYFCASSQGTGIYEQYFGPGTRLTVT.

This chain connects TRBV2 to TRBJ2-5; 8 bases map to TRBD1. The germline V gene has CDR1 SNHLY and CDR2 FYNNEI. J gave up 1 base and V 6 bases, and 4 bases lay outside the gene matches. The CDR3 is 14 residues long. CDR3 sequence reads: CASSFTGGQETQYF. The CDR3 nucleotides are TGTGCCAGCAGCTTTACAGGGGGCCAAGAGACCCAGTACTTC.

The V gene is TRBV7-7, the J gene TRBJ2-3, with D tentatively TRBD1 (6 bases). V was clipped by 5 bases and J by 0 bases, with 12 bases between them. CDR3 length: 15 amino acids. Germline CDR1 and CDR2: SSHAT and FNYEAQ (reference sequence). The CDR3 loop is CASSPGQFSTDTQYF. CDR3 DNA sequence: TGTGCCAGCAGCCCTGGACAGTTCAGCACAGATACGCAGTATTTT.

The V call is TRBV29-1, the J call TRBJ2-1; 9 bases line up with TRBD1. CDR3 length equals 16 residues. CDR1 is SQVTM and CDR2 is ANQGSEA in the germline V gene. Losses at the gene ends were 3 bases for V and 2 bases for J; bases not matched to a gene: 8. The DNA of the CDR3 is TGCAGCGTTGACGGGGGGTGGGACAGGGCCTACAATGAGCAGTTCTTC. It codes for CSVDGGWDRAYNEQFF.

The rearrangement uses TRBV30 and TRBJ2-5; perhaps TRBD1 as D (6 bases). V lost 1 base, J lost 10 bases, and 16 bases lay in between. CDR1 is GTSNPN and CDR2 is SVGIG in the germline V gene (reference sequence). The CDR3 has 13 residues. The CDR3 is CAWSGDKPSDQYF. The CDR3 nucleotides are TGTGCCTGGAGTGGGGACAAGCCTTCTGACCAGTACTTC.

The chain is built from TRBV5-1 and TRBJ1-1, with 7 bases identical to TRBD1. The CDR3 has 16 residues. With V trimmed by 5 bases and J by 4 bases, 14 bases remained unmatched. The V gene's germline CDR1 is SGHRS and CDR2 YFSETQ. CDR3 in amino acids: CASRRDRHRGSTEAFF. The CDR3 DNA is TGCGCCAGCAGGCGCGACCGACACAGGGGTAGCACTGAAGCTTTCTTT. Together with reference TRBV5-1 and TRBJ1-1, the CDR3 gives the full variable domain: KAGVTQTPRYLIKTRGQQVTLSCSPISGHRSVSWYQQTPGQGLQFLFEYFSETQRNKGNFPGRFSGRQFSNSRSEMNVSTLELGDSALYLCASRRDRHRGSTEAFFGQGTRLTVV.

The J gene is TRBJ1-1, the V gene TRBV6-6; 7 bases match TRBD1. CDR1 is MNHNY, CDR2 SVGAGI, per germline (reference sequence). V gave up 5 bases and J gave up 3 bases; unmatched junction bases: 3. CDR3 length equals 13 residues. The CDR3 is CASSQGEYTEAFF. The CDR3 DNA follows: TGTGCCAGCAGTCAGGGGGAGTACACTGAAGCTTTCTTT.

The rearrangement links TRBV29-1 to TRBJ2-7, with 8 bases lining up with TRBD1. The CDR3 runs 12 residues. Germline V gene sequence: CDR1 SQVTM, CDR2 ANQGSEA. V shed 6 bases and J 0 bases; nucleotides not matched to a gene: 1. The CDR3 sequence: CSVGQVSYEQYF. CDR3 bases: TGCAGCGTGGGACAGGTCTCCTACGAGCAGTACTTC.

CDR3 protein: CASSIKLDYTEAFF. The CDR3 coding sequence is TGTGCCAGTAGTATAAAGTTAGATTACACTGAAGCTTTCTTT. The chain employs TRBV19 and TRBJ1-1; D unresolved. The CDR3 is 14 residues long. Trimming took 2 bases from V and 3 from J, leaving 10 bases between them. Looked up from germline, CDR1 is LNHDA and CDR2 is SQIVND (reference sequence).

The chain employs TRBV7-2 and TRBJ2-1; D may be TRBD2 (5 bases). V was pared by 8 bases and J by 6 bases, with 26 bases between. The germline V gene encodes CDR1 SGHTA and CDR2 FQGNSA. The CDR3 extends over 17 amino acids. CDR3 DNA: TGTGCCAGCGGATTCCCGGGGTCCTTTTCAAAATTCAATGAGCAGTTCTTC. Its translation is CASGFPGSFSKFNEQFF.

The chain couples TRBV2 to TRBJ2-7; 7 bases fit TRBD2. The CDR3 loop spans 16 amino acids. The ends lost 3 bases at V and 0 bases at J; junction bases unmatched: 8. Per the germline V gene, CDR1 is SNHLY and CDR2 is FYNNEI. In nucleotides, the CDR3 is TGTGCCAGCAGTGAGGGGGGAACTAGCGCCTCCTACGAGCAGTACTTC. Amino acids: CASSEGGTSASYEQYF.

V is TRBV5-1 and J is TRBJ2-4, with D perhaps matching TRBD2 (5 bases). This CDR3 contains 15 residues. Trimming cost V 1 base and J 9 bases, with 17 bases left between them. Germline V CDR1 and CDR2: SGHRS, YFSETQ. Here the CDR3 reads CASSLTGIQIGIQYF. CDR3 in DNA: TGCGCCAGCAGCTTGACCGGGATCCAGATCGGCATTCAGTACTTC.

This chain connects TRBV2 to TRBJ2-1; tentatively, D is TRBD2 (5 bases). V lost 6 bases and J lost 8, with 11 bases in between. Per germline, CDR1 SNHLY and CDR2 FYNNEI. The CDR3 runs 12 residues. The CDR3: CASRRVRDEQFF. CDR3 nucleotide sequence: TGTGCCAGCAGGCGGGTTAGGGATGAGCAGTTCTTC.